This T cell receptor beta chain was captured in a study of blood T cells in healthy people across ages. As concerns this clonotype: Its antigen is unidentified.

Each sample provided at least 5.5 micrograms of extracted total RNA. It was with a sample-barcoded 5' primer and a J-beta primer mix that a second PCR of roughly 7 to 12 cycles was run. Each CDR3 protein gets one entry after TCRdb re-called the 5' RACE reads with MiXCR. The data contain roughly 800,000 distinct CDR3 sequences, roughly 25% of them singletons. Whole-study findings and limits: From one million sequenced T cells, diversity estimates were lower bounds.

This sample was also put to use in a study of T cells of mothers and their children. As that study records: cDNA was synthesized from all extracted RNA at about 1.6 ug per reaction. Approximately 3 million TCR beta reads per child versus over 9 million per mother.

This receptor was taken from a boy aged 10-17 years in good health. The sequenced sample consisted of blood.

The CDR3 sequence: CASSELVRGDGYTF. CDR3 sequence (DNA): TGTGCCAGCAGTGAACTGGTCAGGGGAGATGGCTACACCTTC. This chain joins TRBV6-1 and TRBJ1-2, with a possible D match to TRBD1 (6 bases). Per the germline V gene, CDR1 is MNHNS and CDR2 is SASEGT. The CDR3 spans 14 residues. Between the trimmed V and J ends, which lost 2 bases and 6 bases, there was a span of 13 bases.